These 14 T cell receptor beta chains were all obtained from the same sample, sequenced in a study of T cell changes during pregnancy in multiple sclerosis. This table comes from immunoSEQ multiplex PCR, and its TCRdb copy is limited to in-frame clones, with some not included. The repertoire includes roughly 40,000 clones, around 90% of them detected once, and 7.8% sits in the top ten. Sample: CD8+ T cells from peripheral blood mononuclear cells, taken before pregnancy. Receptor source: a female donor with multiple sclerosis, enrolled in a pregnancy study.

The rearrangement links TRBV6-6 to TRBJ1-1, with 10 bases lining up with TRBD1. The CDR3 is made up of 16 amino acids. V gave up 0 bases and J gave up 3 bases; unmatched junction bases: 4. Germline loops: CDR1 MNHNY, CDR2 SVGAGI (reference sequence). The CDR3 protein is CASSYSRTGGDTEAFF. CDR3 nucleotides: TGTGCCAGCAGTTACTCTCGGACAGGGGGGGACACTGAAGCTTTCTTT.

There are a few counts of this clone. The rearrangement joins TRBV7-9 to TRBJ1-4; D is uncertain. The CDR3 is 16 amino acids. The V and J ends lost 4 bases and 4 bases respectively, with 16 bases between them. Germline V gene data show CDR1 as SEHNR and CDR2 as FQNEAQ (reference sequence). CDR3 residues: CASSSFLGSLNEKLFF. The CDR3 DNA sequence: TGTGCCAGCAGCTCCTTCTTAGGTAGCCTTAATGAAAAACTGTTTTTT.

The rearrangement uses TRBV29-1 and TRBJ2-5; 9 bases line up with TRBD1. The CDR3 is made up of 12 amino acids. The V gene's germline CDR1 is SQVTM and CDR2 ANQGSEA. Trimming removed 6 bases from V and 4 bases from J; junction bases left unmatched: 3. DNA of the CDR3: TGCAGCGTAACGGACAGGGGAGAGACCCAGTACTTC. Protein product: CSVTDRGETQYF.

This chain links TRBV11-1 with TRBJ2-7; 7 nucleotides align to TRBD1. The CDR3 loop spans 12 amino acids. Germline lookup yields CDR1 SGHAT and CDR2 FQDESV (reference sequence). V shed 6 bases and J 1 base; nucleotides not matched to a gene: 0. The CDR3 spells CASRGQSYEQYF. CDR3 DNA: TGTGCCAGCAGGGGACAGTCCTACGAGCAGTACTTC.

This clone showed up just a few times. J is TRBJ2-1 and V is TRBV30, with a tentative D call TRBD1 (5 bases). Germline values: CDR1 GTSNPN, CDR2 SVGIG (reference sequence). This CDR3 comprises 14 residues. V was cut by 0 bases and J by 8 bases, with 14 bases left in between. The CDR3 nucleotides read TGTGCCTGGAGTGTAAAGCAGGGTATAGATGAGCAGTTCTTC. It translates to CAWSVKQGIDEQFF.

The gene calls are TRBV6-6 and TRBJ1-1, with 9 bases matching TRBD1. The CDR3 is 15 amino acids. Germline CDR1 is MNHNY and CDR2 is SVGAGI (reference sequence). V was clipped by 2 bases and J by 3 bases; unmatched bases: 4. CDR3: CASSYAGTGHTEAFF. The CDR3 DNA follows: TGTGCCAGCAGTTACGCGGGGACAGGGCACACTGAAGCTTTCTTT.

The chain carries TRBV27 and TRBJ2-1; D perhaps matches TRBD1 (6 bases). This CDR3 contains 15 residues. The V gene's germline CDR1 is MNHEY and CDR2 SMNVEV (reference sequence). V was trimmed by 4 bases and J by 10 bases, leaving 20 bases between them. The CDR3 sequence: CASSSISQGRGEQFF. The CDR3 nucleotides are TGTGCCAGCAGTTCGATTTCACAGGGACGAGGAGAGCAGTTCTTC.

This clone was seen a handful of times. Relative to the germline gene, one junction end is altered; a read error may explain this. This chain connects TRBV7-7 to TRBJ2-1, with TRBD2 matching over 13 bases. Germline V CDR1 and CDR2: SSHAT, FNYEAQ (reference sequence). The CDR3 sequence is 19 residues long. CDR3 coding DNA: TGTGCTAGCAGCTTAGCTCCCGGGACTAGCGGGACAACCTACAATGAGCAGTTCTTC. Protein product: CASSLAPGTSGTTYNEQFF.

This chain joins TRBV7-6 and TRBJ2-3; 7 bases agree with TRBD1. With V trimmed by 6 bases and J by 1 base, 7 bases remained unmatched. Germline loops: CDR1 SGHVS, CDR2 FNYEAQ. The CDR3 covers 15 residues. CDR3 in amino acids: CASRLITGGTDTQYF. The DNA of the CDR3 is TGTGCCAGCAGATTGATAACAGGGGGCACAGATACGCAGTATTTT.

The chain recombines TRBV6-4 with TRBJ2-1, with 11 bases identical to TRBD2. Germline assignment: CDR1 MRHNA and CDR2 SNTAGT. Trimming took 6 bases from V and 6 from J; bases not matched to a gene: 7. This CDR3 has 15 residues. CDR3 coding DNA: TGTGCCAGCAGCTTACTAGCGGGAGAAAGCAATGAGCAGTTCTTC. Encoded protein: CASSLLAGESNEQFF.

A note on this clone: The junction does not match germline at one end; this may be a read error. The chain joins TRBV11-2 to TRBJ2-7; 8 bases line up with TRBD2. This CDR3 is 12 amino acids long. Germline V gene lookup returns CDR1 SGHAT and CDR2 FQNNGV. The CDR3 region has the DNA TGTGCCAGCGCCCGGAGGGGCCAGCGGGAGACCTTC. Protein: CASARRGQRETF.

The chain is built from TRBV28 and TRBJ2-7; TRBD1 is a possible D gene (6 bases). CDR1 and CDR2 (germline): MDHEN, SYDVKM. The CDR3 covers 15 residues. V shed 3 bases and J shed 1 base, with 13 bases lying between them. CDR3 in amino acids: CASSFRGQTSYEQYF. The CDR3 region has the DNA TGTGCCAGCAGTTTCCGAGGACAGACTTCCTACGAGCAGTACTTC.

The DNA of the CDR3 is TGTGCCAGCAGTTATCGACTAGCTCAGAGCTCCTACGAGCAGTACTTC. Its protein is CASSYRLAQSSYEQYF. The J gene is TRBJ2-7, the V gene TRBV13; TRBD2 matches 7 bases. Losses at the gene ends were 6 bases for V and 0 bases for J; bases not matched to a gene: 11. This CDR3 spans 16 amino acids. CDR1 and CDR2 (germline): PRHDT, FYEKMQ (reference sequence).

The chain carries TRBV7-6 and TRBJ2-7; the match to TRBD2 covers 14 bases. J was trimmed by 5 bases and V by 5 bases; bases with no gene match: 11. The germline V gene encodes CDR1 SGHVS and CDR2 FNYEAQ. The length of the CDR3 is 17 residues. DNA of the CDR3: TGTGCCAGCAGCCCGGGGACTAGCGGGAGACGGCCCGACGAGCAGTACTTC. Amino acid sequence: CASSPGTSGRRPDEQYF.